One and the same sample provided the 21 T cell receptor beta chains below, sequenced in a study of blood T cells in healthy people across ages. A sample-barcoded 5' primer and a J-beta primer mix were used in a second PCR of roughly 7 to 11 cycles. TCRdb re-called the 5' RACE reads through MiXCR, storing one row per CDR3 protein. This sample has approximately 780,000 distinct CDR3 sequences, with roughly 25% found just once. In addition, the sample was reused for a study of T cells of mothers and their children.

Sequencing was carried out using blood. These receptors were obtained from a boy aged 5-17 years in good health.

The J gene is TRBJ1-6, the V gene TRBV28; 7 nucleotides agree with TRBD1. Trimming at V came to 5 bases and at J to 5 bases, leaving 9 bases not matched to a gene. From germline, CDR1 is MDHEN and CDR2 SYDVKM. CDR3 length: 16 amino acids. CDR3 protein: CASSLEDRADNSPLHF. In DNA, the CDR3 is TGTGCCAGCAGTCTTGAAGACAGGGCGGATAATTCACCCCTCCACTTT.

This clonotype was seen only a few times. This chain joins TRBV6-5 and TRBJ2-7; D is unresolved. The CDR3 covers 14 residues. Looked up from germline, CDR1 is MNHEY and CDR2 is SVGAGI. Trimming shortened V by 0 bases and J by 3 bases, and 9 bases separated the two germline ends. CDR3 protein: CASSYSLGIYEQYF. The CDR3 DNA reads TGTGCCAGCAGTTACTCGTTAGGGATCTACGAGCAGTACTTC.

This rearrangement joins TRBV15 to TRBJ1-5, with 11 bases identical to TRBD1. Germline CDR1 reads LNHNV; CDR2 reads YYDKDF (reference sequence). V lost 5 bases and J lost 4; bases outside the gene matches: 4. CDR3 length equals 15 residues. CDR3 in amino acids: CATSPGTGGNQPQHF. The CDR3 nucleotides are TGTGCCACCAGCCCAGGGACAGGGGGAAATCAGCCCCAGCATTTT. Based on the CDR3 plus reference TRBV15 and TRBJ1-5, the full variable domain is DAMVIQNPRYQVTQFGKPVTLSCSQTLNHNVMYWYQQKSSQAPKLLFHYYDKDFNNEADTPDNFQSRRPNTSFCFLDIRSPGLGDTAMYLCATSPGTGGNQPQHFGDGTRLSIL.

This clonotype was seen more than once but under ten times. The rearrangement uses TRBV7-9 and TRBJ2-5; weak D call: TRBD2 (6 bases). V shed 1 base and J shed 5 bases, with 14 bases lying between them. CDR1 and CDR2 from the germline V gene are SEHNR and FQNEAQ (reference sequence). The CDR3 spans 15 residues. The CDR3 spells CASSLVIAEGETQYF. The CDR3 region has the DNA TGTGCCAGCAGCTTAGTTATAGCGGAGGGGGAGACCCAGTACTTC.

The J gene is TRBJ2-1, the V gene TRBV5-1; possibly TRBD1 or TRBD2 for D (5 bases each). The V end was cut by 1 base, the J end by 5 bases, with 10 bases between. Germline values: CDR1 SGHRS, CDR2 YFSETQ. CDR3 size: 14 residues. CDR3 DNA sequence: TGCGCCAGCAGCTTGTTTGAGGGGAACAATGAGCAGTTCTTC. This encodes CASSLFEGNNEQFF.

This clonotype has more than one count but fewer than ten. The chain uses TRBV7-9 and TRBJ2-5, with D possibly being TRBD2 (6 bases). TRBJ2-7 matches the DNA end more closely, so the J call is doubtful. Germline V gene data show CDR1 as SEHNR and CDR2 as FQNEAQ (reference sequence). The length of the CDR3 is 13 residues. The CDR3 spells CASSLGGVGEQYF. As DNA, the CDR3 is TGTGCCAGCAGCTTAGGGGGGGTAGGCGAGCAGTACTTC.

The gene calls are TRBV12-3 or TRBV12-4 and TRBJ1-4; D remains ambiguous. V shed 3 bases and J shed 7 bases, with 15 bases lying between them. The CDR3 covers 15 residues. This chain's CDR3 is CASSFLRAGIEKLFF. Here the CDR3 DNA reads TGTGCCAGCAGTTTTCTTAGGGCGGGCATTGAAAAACTGTTTTTT.

This clonotype has a handful of counts. This chain joins TRBV5-4 and TRBJ2-7; the D gene could be TRBD1 or TRBD2 (6 bases each). CDR3 length equals 16 residues. Between the trimmed V and J ends, which lost 3 bases and 0 bases, there was a span of 16 bases. Looked up from germline, CDR1 is SGHNT and CDR2 is YYREEE (reference sequence). The DNA for the CDR3 is TGTGCCAGCAGCTCACGGGGGCGGGGACCCTCCTACGAGCAGTACTTC. Translating gives CASSSRGRGPSYEQYF.

The DNA for the CDR3 is TGTGCCAGCAGCGTACAACCGATGAACACTGAAGCTTTCTTT. This sequence encodes CASSVQPMNTEAFF. This chain joins TRBV9 and TRBJ1-1; D unresolved. This CDR3 spans 14 amino acids. Trimming took 1 base from V and 0 from J, leaving 7 bases between them. Germline assignment: CDR1 SGDLS and CDR2 YYNGEE.

The rearrangement links TRBV10-3 to TRBJ2-3; 10 positions agree with TRBD2. There are 17 residues in the CDR3. In germline, CDR1 is ENHRY, CDR2 SYGVKD. J gave up 0 bases and V 4 bases, and 7 bases lay outside the gene matches. The CDR3 spells CAISGASGGPSTDTQYF. In DNA, the CDR3 is TGTGCCATCAGTGGAGCTAGCGGGGGCCCCAGCACAGATACGCAGTATTTT.

The chain joins TRBV12-3 or TRBV12-4 to TRBJ1-2; a weak D match, TRBD1 (6 bases). V lost 5 bases to trimming and J lost 1 base, with 14 bases between them. The CDR3 totals 15 residues. The CDR3 region is CASSPGVGGNYGYTF. Here the CDR3 DNA reads TGTGCCAGCAGTCCAGGGGTCGGGGGTAACTATGGCTACACCTTC.

The sample holds many counts of this clonotype. One end of the junction does not line up with germline, which may come from a read error. The V gene is TRBV5-1, the J gene TRBJ2-1, with TRBD2 matching 8 bases. The CDR3 extends over 12 amino acids. CDR1 and CDR2 from the germline V gene are SGHRS and YFSETQ. This CDR3 is CASSLAGNEQFF. The CDR3 bases are TGTGCCAGCAGCTTAGCGGGGAATGAGCAGTTCTTC.

The chain uses TRBV2 and TRBJ2-4; D is ambiguous. This CDR3 has 14 amino acids. Per the germline V gene, CDR1 is SNHLY and CDR2 is FYNNEI. Trimming pared 9 bases from V and 2 bases from J, leaving 14 bases between. The CDR3 spells CARQERLPKNIQYF. The CDR3 nucleotides are TGTGCCAGACAAGAACGGCTTCCCAAAAACATTCAGTACTTC.

The chain links TRBV20-1 to TRBJ2-1, with D tentatively TRBD2 (6 bases). CDR3 length equals 13 residues. Trimming removed 5 bases at V and 6 bases at J, with 14 bases between. CDR1 is DFQATT and CDR2 is SNEGSKA in the germline V gene (reference sequence). CDR3 region: CSALAWEFNEQFF. CDR3 bases: TGCAGTGCTCTAGCGTGGGAATTCAATGAGCAGTTCTTC.

This chain uses TRBV2 with TRBJ1-1; D call uncertain. CDR3 length: 16 amino acids. Germline lookup yields CDR1 SNHLY and CDR2 FYNNEI. V lost 4 bases and J 0 bases, leaving 15 bases between the germline ends. The CDR3 loop is CASSGPSRKMNTEAFF. CDR3 coding DNA: TGTGCCAGCAGTGGCCCCTCACGAAAAATGAACACTGAAGCTTTCTTT.

This chain connects TRBV7-9 to TRBJ2-7; 7 nucleotides agree with TRBD2. The J call may be incorrect, as the DNA end agrees better with TRBJ2-1. The germline V gene encodes CDR1 SEHNR and CDR2 FQNEAQ (reference sequence). The CDR3 covers 16 residues. CDR3 DNA: TGTGCCAGCAGCTCCTCTAGGGAGGGGCATCACAATGAGCAGTTCTTC. Protein product: CASSSSREGHHNEQFF.

This chain's CDR3 is CASSIDFSRAEYGYTF. CDR3 DNA: TGTGCCAGTAGTATAGATTTCTCGAGGGCGGAGTATGGCTACACCTTC. This chain uses TRBV19 with TRBJ1-2; no reliable D call. In germline, CDR1 is LNHDA, CDR2 SQIVND (reference sequence). The CDR3 extends over 16 amino acids. Between the trimmed V and J ends, which lost 0 bases and 5 bases, there was a span of 16 bases.

This clonotype was recorded a few times. V is TRBV30 and J is TRBJ1-2; 10 bases are a match to TRBD1. Germline V gene lookup returns CDR1 GTSNPN and CDR2 SVGIG (reference sequence). V was clipped by 3 bases and J by 8 bases; unmatched bases: 9. CDR3 length: 14 residues. DNA of the CDR3: TGTGCCTGGAGCGGGGACAGGGGCACGGAAGGCTACACCTTC. As protein: CAWSGDRGTEGYTF.

The chain couples TRBV4-1 to TRBJ2-1, with 7 bases matching TRBD2. Judging by the DNA end, TRBJ2-7 fits better; the J call may be wrong. The CDR3 consists of 14 residues. Germline assignment: CDR1 MGHRA and CDR2 YSYEKL. Here the CDR3 DNA reads TGCGCCAGCAGCCAAGGCCTAGCGGCATTGGAGCAGTACTTC. Translating it yields CASSQGLAALEQYF.

This clonotype was seen more than once but under ten times. The CDR3 loop is CASSLGTSGGKGETQYF. CDR3 coding DNA: TGTGCCAGCAGCTTGGGGACTAGCGGGGGGAAGGGGGAGACCCAGTACTTC. This sequence joins TRBV7-2 and TRBJ2-5; 15 positions match TRBD2. V lost 3 bases and J lost 5; bases outside the gene matches: 7. This CDR3 comprises 17 residues. CDR1 and CDR2 (germline): SGHTA, FQGNSA.

This clonotype was detected only a few times. The conserved final phenylalanine or tryptophan is absent from the CDR3, which likely points to a read error. V is TRBV20-1 and J is TRBJ2-1; D possibly corresponds to TRBD2 (7 bases). This CDR3 spans 16 amino acids. The V end lost 6 bases, the J end lost 6 bases, and 24 bases lay between the germline ends. The V gene's germline CDR1 is DFQATT and CDR2 SNEGSKA (reference sequence). The CDR3: CSARTLGGLKVNEQFL. The CDR3 DNA is TGCAGTGCCCGAACTTTGGGGGGGCTAAAGGTCAATGAGCAGTTCCTC.